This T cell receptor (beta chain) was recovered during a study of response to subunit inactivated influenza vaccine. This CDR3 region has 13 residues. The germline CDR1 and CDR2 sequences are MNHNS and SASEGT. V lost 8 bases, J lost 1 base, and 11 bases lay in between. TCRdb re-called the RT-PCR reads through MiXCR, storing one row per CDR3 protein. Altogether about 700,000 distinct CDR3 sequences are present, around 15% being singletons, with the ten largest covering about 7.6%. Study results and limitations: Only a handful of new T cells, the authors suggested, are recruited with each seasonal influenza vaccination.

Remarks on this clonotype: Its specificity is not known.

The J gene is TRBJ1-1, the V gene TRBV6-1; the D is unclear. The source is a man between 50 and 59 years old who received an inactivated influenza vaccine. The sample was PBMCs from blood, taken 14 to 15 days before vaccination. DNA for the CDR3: TGTGCCAGCGCATGGGAATCGAACACTGAAGCTTTCTTT. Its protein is CASAWESNTEAFF.